This T cell receptor (beta chain) was sequenced during a study of Tregs in tolerant kidney transplant recipients. Findings and caveats of the study: Nucleotide sequences could not be compared across some patients' samples due to primer changes.

About this clone itself: The antigen remains unidentified. The CDR3 end lies 3 residues beyond the end of the read and is filled in from the germline J gene.

Data came from immunoSEQ multiplex PCR; TCRdb stores just in-frame clones and leaves some out. This table holds about 30,000 clones. V was clipped by 5 bases and J by 4 bases; unmatched bases: 9. Per germline, CDR1 SGHVS and CDR2 FNYEAQ. The length of the CDR3 is 17 residues. The specimen comprised CD8+ T cells from blood, sampled before the transplant. This TCR came from a human donor who received a combined kidney and bone marrow transplant. The V call is TRBV7-6, the J call TRBJ2-2; 11 nucleotides align to TRBD2. Incomplete CDR3 DNA: TGTGCCAGCAGCCCCTCCCAACTAGCGGGAGTCACCGGGGAG. Amino acids: CASSPSQLAGVTGE. The whole CDR3 sequence reads CASSPSQLAGVTGELFF. Filled out from reference TRBV7-6 and TRBJ2-2, the complete variable domain reads GAGVSQSPRYKVTKRGQDVALRCDPISGHVSLYWYRQALGQGPEFLTYFNYEAQQDKSGLPNDRFSAERPEGSISTLTIQRTEQRDSAMYRCASSPSQLAGVTGELFFGEGSRLTVL.